The rows below give T cell receptor beta chains drawn from one sample of a study of blood T cell repertoires in COVID-19. Produced via immunoSEQ multiplex PCR; TCRdb's table is partial and in-frame only. The profile shows approximately 300,000 clones, just under 90% of them singletons. Sequenced sample: PBMCs or T cells enriched from blood (not recorded which). The receptors come from a woman aged 25-40 years who had recovered from COVID-19. CDR3s include the opening cysteine and the closing phenylalanine or tryptophan. Each record gives: V gene, D gene, clone size, J gene, CDR3 protein, CDR3 DNA. D genes are given only for firm matches. Clone size is shown for a subset of rows, as once, few, many or a class of expanded clone.

TRBV19	.	.	TRBJ2-5	CASSIRQGLETQYF	TGTGCCAGTAGTATTCGGCAGGGACTAGAGACCCAGTACTTC
TRBV18	.	.	TRBJ2-7	CASSPRTGEERAPYEQYF	TGTGCCAGCTCACCAAGGACAGGAGAGGAGCGGGCCCCCTACGAGCAGTACTTC
TRBV11-3	TRBD2	.	TRBJ2-1	CASSPGTSGIHEQFF	TGTGCCAGCAGCCCCGGGACTAGCGGGATCCATGAGCAGTTCTTC
TRBV18	TRBD2	.	TRBJ2-1	CASSPIAGDTFEQFF	TGTGCCAGCTCACCTATAGCGGGGGACACCTTTGAGCAGTTCTTC
TRBV4-1	.	.	TRBJ1-1	CASSYLRGRDTEAFF	TGCGCCAGCAGCTACCTCAGGGGTCGGGACACTGAAGCTTTCTTT
TRBV11-3	.	.	TRBJ2-5	CASSLGQGQETQYF	TGTGCCAGCAGCTTAGGGCAGGGCCAAGAGACCCAGTACTTC
TRBV28	.	.	TRBJ2-2	CASSREIPEGELFF	TGTGCCAGCAGCCGGGAGATCCCTGAGGGGGAGCTGTTTTTT
TRBV13	TRBD1	.	TRBJ2-1	CASSAQGLRVNNEQFF	TGTGCCAGCAGCGCACAGGGGTTGCGGGTGAACAATGAGCAGTTCTTC
TRBV5-1	TRBD2	.	TRBJ2-2	CASSLAGTSYTGELFF	TGCGCCAGCAGCTTGGCCGGGACTAGTTACACCGGGGAGCTGTTTTTT
TRBV5-6	.	once	TRBJ2-5	CASSLLQQETQYF	TGTGCCAGCAGCTTGCTACAGCAAGAGACCCAGTACTTC
TRBV4-1	.	once	TRBJ1-1	CASSPFEGNTEAFF	TGCGCCAGCAGCCCCTTCGAGGGCAACACTGAAGCTTTCTTT
TRBV12-5	.	few	TRBJ2-1	CATKGIGSYNEQFF	TGTGCTACTAAGGGGATTGGGTCCTACAATGAGCAGTTCTTC
TRBV28	.	.	TRBJ2-1	CASSPTGRHEQFF	TGTGCCAGCAGTCCGACAGGGAGGCATGAGCAGTTCTTC
TRBV28	TRBD1	.	TRBJ2-7	CASSLPGDRGYEQYF	TGTGCCAGCAGTTTGCCCGGAGACAGGGGGTATGAGCAGTACTTC
TRBV7-2	.	few	TRBJ1-2	CASSLDTGQTRGYTF	TGTGCCAGCAGCTTAGACACGGGACAAACAAGAGGCTACACCTTC
TRBV19	.	.	TRBJ1-2	CASIERAARSNYGYTF	TGTGCCAGTATTGAGAGGGCAGCCCGTTCTAACTATGGCTACACCTTC
TRBV27	.	few	TRBJ2-1	CASRWDLRNNEQFF	TGTGCCAGCAGGTGGGACTTACGGAACAATGAGCAGTTCTTC